This T cell receptor (beta chain) was identified during a study of Ad26.COV2.S vaccination and SARS-CoV-2 variants. At the level of the study: COV1001, an Ad26.COV2.S trial, supplied this vaccine-arm donor. By the intramuscular route, Ad26.COV2.S was given once, or twice 56 days apart.

V gave up 5 bases and J gave up 4 bases; unmatched junction bases: 2. Germline V lookup: CDR1 PRHDT, CDR2 FYEKMQ (reference sequence). The CDR3 has 15 residues. The sample's treatment: roughly 18 received Ad26.COV2.S at low or high dose, single or two shots; about 5 received placebo; per-sample allocation not given. Vaccine and placebo recipients were sampled on day 63 after the first injection. As regards this clone: Its antigen remains unidentified.

Study-level findings and limits: TCR breadth and depth analyses may have underestimated total T cell responses. People who got the vaccine or the placebo had similar non-spike TCR breadth.

The assay was immunoSEQ multiplex PCR, and TCRdb's table has in-frame clones only and misses some. Found here are a few hundred thousand clones, approximately 90% of them singletons; the top ten hold 1.5% to 2%. The sample here was peripheral blood, taken in a trial of Ad26.COV2.S vaccine versus placebo. The genes are TRBV13 and TRBJ2-3, with TRBD2 matching over 14 bases. The sequence was obtained from a person aged 18-65 years who received the Ad26.COV2.S COVID-19 vaccine or a placebo. This CDR3 is CASSAGLAGADTQYF. CDR3 in DNA: TGTGCCAGCAGCGCGGGACTAGCGGGAGCAGATACGCAGTATTTT. The variable domain in full, completed from reference TRBV13 and TRBJ2-3, reads AAGVIQSPRHLIKEKRETATLKCYPIPRHDTVYWYQQGPGQDPQFLISFYEKMQSDKGSIPDRFSAQQFSDYHSELNMSSLELGDSALYFCASSAGLAGADTQYFGPGTRLTVL.